This T cell receptor beta chain emerged from a study of blood T cell repertoires in COVID-19. Overall study context: Samples came from the United States, Italy and Spain, spanning acute and convalescent COVID-19. T cells, B-cell-depleted T cells, or PBMCs supplied cDNA or gDNA.

Source study methods: Amplification of reference gene primers was used by the study to estimate nucleated cell counts. TCRdb's table, derived via immunoSEQ multiplex PCR, lists solely in-frame clones and lacks some. V, J and clone size reflect that table, while D and trimming were determined from the DNA. This table holds roughly 190,000 clones, less than 90% found once. From germline, CDR1 is SGHRS and CDR2 YFSETQ. The CDR3 runs to 15 residues. Trimming stripped 2 bases from V and 8 bases from J, with 17 bases between. The sample holds one count of this clone. Sequenced sample: peripheral blood. The source of this sequence is a human donor in a cohort sampled during active COVID-19. The V call is TRBV5-1, the J call TRBJ2-1; the D gene is possibly TRBD1 (5 bases). The CDR3 is CASSFNGARSYEQFF. CDR3 nucleotide sequence: TGCGCCAGCAGCTTTAATGGGGCGAGGAGTTATGAGCAGTTCTTC. Filled out from reference TRBV5-1 and TRBJ2-1, the complete variable domain reads KAGVTQTPRYLIKTRGQQVTLSCSPISGHRSVSWYQQTPGQGLQFLFEYFSETQRNKGNFPGRFSGRQFSNSRSEMNVSTLELGDSALYLCASSFNGARSYEQFFGPGTRLTVL.